This TCR beta chain was retrieved from a study of early T cells in non-severe SARS-CoV-2 infection. The CDR3 runs to 14 residues. Looked up from germline, CDR1 is SGHAT and CDR2 is FQNNGV. With 5 bases clipped from V and 6 bases from J, the junction kept 6 bases outside the gene matches. MiXCR, run by TCRdb on the 5' RACE reads, gives a single entry per CDR3 protein. The table lists about 77,000 distinct CDR3 sequences, less than 20% of them singletons. The receptor comes from an adult who was a healthcare worker with PCR-confirmed SARS-CoV-2 infection or an uninfected control (not recorded which). The sequenced material came from whole blood. The chain uses TRBV11-2 and TRBJ1-1, with 10 nucleotides matching TRBD1. The CDR3 DNA follows: TGTGCCAGCAGCGAAGACAGGGGGCTCGCTGAAGCTTTCTTT. It is translated as CASSEDRGLAEAFF. Supplemented by reference TRBV11-2 and TRBJ1-1, the full variable domain reads EAGVAQSPRYKIIEKRQSVAFWCNPISGHATLYWYQQILGQGPKLLIQFQNNGVVDDSQLPKDRFSAERLKGVDSTLKIQPAKLEDSAVYLCASSEDRGLAEAFFGQGTRLTVV.